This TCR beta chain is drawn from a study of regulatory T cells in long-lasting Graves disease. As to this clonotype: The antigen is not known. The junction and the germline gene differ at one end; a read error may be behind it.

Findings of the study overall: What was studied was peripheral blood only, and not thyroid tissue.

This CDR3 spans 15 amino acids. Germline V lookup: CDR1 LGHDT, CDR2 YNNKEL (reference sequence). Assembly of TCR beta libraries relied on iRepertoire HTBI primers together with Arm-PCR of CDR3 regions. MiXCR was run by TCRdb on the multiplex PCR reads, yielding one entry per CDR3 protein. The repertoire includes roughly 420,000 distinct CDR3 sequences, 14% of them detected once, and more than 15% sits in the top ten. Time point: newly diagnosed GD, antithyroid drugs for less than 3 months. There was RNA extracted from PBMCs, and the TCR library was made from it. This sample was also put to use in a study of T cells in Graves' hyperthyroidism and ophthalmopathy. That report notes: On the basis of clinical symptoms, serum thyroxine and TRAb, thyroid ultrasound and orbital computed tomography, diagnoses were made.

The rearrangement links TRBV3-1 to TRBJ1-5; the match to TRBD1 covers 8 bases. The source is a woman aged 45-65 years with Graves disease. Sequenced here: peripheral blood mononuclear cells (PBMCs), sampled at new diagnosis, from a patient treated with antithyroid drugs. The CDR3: CAGSQGQGRGQPQHF. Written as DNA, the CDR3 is TGTGCCGGCAGCCAAGGACAGGGACGTGGTCAGCCCCAGCATTTT.